One sample yielded the 10 T cell receptor beta chains listed below, sequenced in a study of cytomegalovirus exposure and HLA in healthy donors. Primers for the PCR totalled 60 Vbeta and 13 Jbeta. Profiling relied on immunoSEQ multiplex PCR, and the TCRdb table lists in-frame clones only, not all of them. Here the sample spans 85,000 to 100,000 clones, around 64% being singletons. The sequenced material came from PBMCs. The receptors derive from a man aged 60 to 75 in good health and CMV-seronegative.

The gene calls are TRBV19 and TRBJ1-1, with D possibly TRBD1 on 5 matching bases. This CDR3 is 15 amino acids long. Germline CDR1 LNHDA, CDR2 SQIVND (reference sequence). V gave up 3 bases and J gave up 4 bases, with 15 bases separating them. The CDR3 DNA reads as TGTGCCAGTAGTATCGGGTGGGAGGGGAGCACTGAAGCTTTCTTT. Residues: CASSIGWEGSTEAFF.

This clone was observed a single time. CDR3 protein: CASSQQDRGQPQHF. The CDR3 nucleotides read TGTGCCAGCAGTCAACAGGACAGGGGCCAGCCCCAGCATTTT. This sequence joins TRBV2 and TRBJ1-5; 9 bases match TRBD1. The junction had 6 bases not matched to a gene; V was cut back by 5 bases and J by 7 bases. CDR3 length: 14 amino acids. Germline loops: CDR1 SNHLY, CDR2 FYNNEI.

As for this clone: An end of the junction differs from the germline gene, which may be a read error. This chain connects TRBV7-9 to TRBJ1-1; D perhaps matches TRBD1 (6 bases). Germline V gene lookup returns CDR1 SEHNR and CDR2 FQNEAQ (reference sequence). This CDR3 has 13 amino acids. CDR3: CSSSFQGRASAFF. As DNA, the CDR3 is TGTTCCAGCAGCTTTCAGGGGCGCGCTTCAGCTTTCTTT.

This clone has just one count. The J gene is TRBJ1-4, the V gene TRBV19, with TRBD1 as a possible D gene (6 bases). Germline V lookup: CDR1 LNHDA, CDR2 SQIVND (reference sequence). V dropped 7 bases and J dropped 8 bases, with 17 bases sitting between them. The CDR3 covers 14 residues. The CDR3 bases are TGTGCCAGTAAAGAGGGGGGGTATGGCGAAAAACTGTTTTTT. It yields the protein CASKEGGYGEKLFF.

CDR3 sequence: CASRRTSLSPYEQYF. The CDR3 DNA follows: TGTGCCAGCAGGAGGACTAGCTTATCTCCCTACGAGCAGTACTTC. The rearrangement uses TRBV27 and TRBJ2-7, with 8 positions matching TRBD2. Trimming took 6 bases from V and 2 from J; bases not matched to a gene: 9. Germline V gene lookup returns CDR1 MNHEY and CDR2 SMNVEV (reference sequence). The length of the CDR3 is 15 residues.

The chain links TRBV14 to TRBJ1-4; D is unresolved. V was trimmed by 3 bases and J by 5 bases, leaving 10 bases between them. Germline V gene sequence: CDR1 SGHDN, CDR2 FVKESK. This CDR3 has 14 residues. In nucleotides, the CDR3 is TGTGCCAGCAGCCAGGGTCTGGAGAATGAAAAACTGTTTTTT. Its protein product is CASSQGLENEKLFF.

J is TRBJ1-6 and V is TRBV6-5; D is unclear. Trimming pared 0 bases from V and 8 bases from J, leaving 8 bases between. The CDR3 contains 14 residues. Germline-derived CDR1 and CDR2 are MNHEY and SVGAGI. The CDR3 DNA reads as TGTGCCAGCAGTTACTCGTTATTAGATTCACCCCTCCACTTT. As protein: CASSYSLLDSPLHF.

This sequence joins TRBV7-7 and TRBJ2-2, with TRBD2 matching over 7 bases. Germline V gives CDR1 SSHAT, CDR2 FNYEAQ (reference sequence). The CDR3 loop spans 16 amino acids. Trimming took 5 bases from V and 1 from J; bases not matched to a gene: 7. The chain's CDR3 is CASSTRRGVNTGELFF. CDR3 sequence (DNA): TGTGCCAGCAGCACGCGTCGGGGGGTGAACACCGGGGAGCTGTTTTTT.

This chain uses TRBV2 with TRBJ2-7; the match to TRBD2 covers 7 bases. The CDR3 is 12 residues long. The V and J ends lost 6 bases and 6 bases, in that order; junction bases with no gene match: 5. The V gene's germline CDR1 is SNHLY and CDR2 FYNNEI. CDR3 nucleotides: TGTGCCAGCAGCCGGGACTACGTCGAGCAGTACTTC. It translates to CASSRDYVEQYF.

This clone was detected only a few times. The chain has TRBV5-1 and TRBJ2-3, with D hard to call. This CDR3 is built from 15 residues. Between the trimmed V and J ends, which lost 0 bases and 8 bases, there was a span of 16 bases. Germline V CDR1 and CDR2: SGHRS, YFSETQ. The CDR3 DNA follows: TGCGCCAGCAGCTTGGCCCCAGGTGAAATGGCTACGCAGTATTTT. The encoded protein is CASSLAPGEMATQYF.